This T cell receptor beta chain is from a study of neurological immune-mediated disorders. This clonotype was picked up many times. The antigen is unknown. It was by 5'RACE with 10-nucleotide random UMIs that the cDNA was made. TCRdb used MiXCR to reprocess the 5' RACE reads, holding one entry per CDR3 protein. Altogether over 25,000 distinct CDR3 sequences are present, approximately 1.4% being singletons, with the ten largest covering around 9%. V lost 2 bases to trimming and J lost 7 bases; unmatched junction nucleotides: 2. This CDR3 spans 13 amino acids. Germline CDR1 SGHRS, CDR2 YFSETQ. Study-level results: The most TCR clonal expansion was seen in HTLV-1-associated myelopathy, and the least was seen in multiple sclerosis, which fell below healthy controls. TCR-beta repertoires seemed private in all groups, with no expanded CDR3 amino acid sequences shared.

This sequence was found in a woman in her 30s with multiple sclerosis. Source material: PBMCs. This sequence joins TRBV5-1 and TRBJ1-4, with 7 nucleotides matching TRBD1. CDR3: CASSFGDSEKLFF. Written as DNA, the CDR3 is TGCGCCAGCAGCTTCGGGGACAGTGAAAAACTGTTTTTT. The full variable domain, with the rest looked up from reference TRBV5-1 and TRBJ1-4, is KAGVTQTPRYLIKTRGQQVTLSCSPISGHRSVSWYQQTPGQGLQFLFEYFSETQRNKGNFPGRFSGRQFSNSRSEMNVSTLELGDSALYLCASSFGDSEKLFFGSGTQLSVL.